The source of this T cell receptor (beta chain) is a study of CD8 T cells in Susac syndrome. It was with random hexamers that 0.5 to 1 ug RNA was reverse transcribed. Amplification of TCR beta CDR3 spanned 54 Vbeta and 13 Jbeta via immunoSEQ multiplex PCR. MiXCR, run by TCRdb on the immunoSEQ multiplex PCR reads, gives a single entry per CDR3 protein. The repertoire holds roughly 200,000 distinct CDR3 sequences, with around 94% as singletons. CDR1 SGHRS and CDR2 YFSETQ come from the germline V gene. V lost 0 bases, J lost 0 bases, and 10 bases lay in between. The CDR3 loop spans 16 amino acids. The rearrangement joins TRBV5-1 to TRBJ2-1; D may be TRBD2 (5 bases). Sequencing was carried out using CD4+ T cells from PBMCs. This clonotype was obtained from a human donor with Susac syndrome. The CDR3 loop reads CASSLALGSSYNEQFF. CDR3 in DNA: TGCGCCAGCAGCTTGGCATTGGGGAGCTCCTACAATGAGCAGTTCTTC. The full variable domain, in which reference TRBV5-1 and TRBJ2-1 provide the parts outside the CDR3, is KAGVTQTPRYLIKTRGQQVTLSCSPISGHRSVSWYQQTPGQGLQFLFEYFSETQRNKGNFPGRFSGRQFSNSRSEMNVSTLELGDSALYLCASSLALGSSYNEQFFGPGTRLTVL.